The entry below describes one T cell receptor beta chain. At one boundary the junction diverges from the germline segment, which might be a read error. The record originates from a study of T cell repertoires in ileal Crohn's disease. Per sample, approximately 550 nanograms of biopsy DNA were TCRB immunosequenced. Assay: immunoSEQ multiplex PCR; the TCRdb copy retains only in-frame clones and omits some. Of about 2,100 clones listed, roughly 87% are singletons. Patients were adults with ileal or ileocolonic Crohn's disease needing resection. The TCR was taken from an adult with Crohn's disease. Sequenced sample: ileal tissue.

The CDR3 DNA follows: TGTGCCAGCTCACCAGATCGCGGGGAGTTGTTTTTT. It translates to CASSPDRGELFF. This chain connects TRBV18 to TRBJ2-2; maybe TRBD2 (6 bases). The CDR3 consists of 12 residues. The germline V gene has CDR1 KGHSH and CDR2 LQKENI.